Sequencing of this T cell receptor (beta chain) was carried out in a study of T cell changes during pregnancy in multiple sclerosis. CDR3 length equals 16 residues. V trimming: 1 base; J trimming: 4 bases; junction bases outside the gene matches: 8. The germline gives CDR1 MGHRA, CDR2 YSYEKL. TCRdb's table, derived via immunoSEQ multiplex PCR, lists solely in-frame clones and lacks some. The table lists about 99,000 clones, 92% of them singletons. The sequencing used peripheral blood, collected after pregnancy. This TCR came from a female donor with multiple sclerosis, enrolled in a pregnancy study. The chain carries TRBV4-1 and TRBJ2-7; 9 bases agree with TRBD1. The CDR3 here is CASSQAPTGGFYEQYF. The CDR3 DNA reads TGCGCCAGCAGCCAAGCGCCCACAGGGGGCTTTTACGAGCAGTACTTC.